This T cell receptor beta chain was captured by sequencing in a study of T cells in Graves' hyperthyroidism and ophthalmopathy. Whole-study results and caveats: A model of 13 V-J pairs discriminated ophthalmopathy from stable hyperthyroidism.

On this clonotype itself: The antigen remains unidentified.

Amplified regions were TCR beta CDR3 sequences from RNA transcripts. Initially, a first-round RT-PCR of the TCR CDR3 employed the HTBI primer set. TCRdb processed the multiplex PCR reads anew with MiXCR; each CDR3 protein has one entry. The repertoire holds approximately 480,000 distinct CDR3 sequences, with about 20% as singletons. The sequence derives from a man aged 18 to 35 with Graves' hyperthyroidism. Sequenced: blood.

As DNA, the CDR3 is TGCGCCAGCAGCAGAAAGGGGGCCCCCGGGGAGCTGTTTTTT. This gives the protein CASSRKGAPGELFF. This sequence joins TRBV5-1 and TRBJ2-2; TRBD1 aligns across 7 bases. Germline CDR1 is SGHRS and CDR2 is YFSETQ. V lost 4 bases, J lost 6 bases, and 6 bases stayed unmatched. This CDR3 has 14 residues. The entire variable domain, with the rest obtained from reference TRBV5-1 and TRBJ2-2, is as follows: KAGVTQTPRYLIKTRGQQVTLSCSPISGHRSVSWYQQTPGQGLQFLFEYFSETQRNKGNFPGRFSGRQFSNSRSEMNVSTLELGDSALYLCASSRKGAPGELFFGEGSRLTVL.